A single sample gave rise to the 10 T cell receptor beta chains below, sequenced in a study of T cells expressing NK-cell markers. Following a re-call of the 5' RACE reads, TCRdb has one entry per CDR3 protein and lacks DNA. The sample is made up of 500,000 to 600,000 distinct CDR3 sequences, and the top ten hold approximately 3.6% of it. The source material was blood T cells: a sorted CD56 or NKG2C T cell subset, CD4+ or CD8+ T cells, or bulk PBMC T cells (not recorded which). The origin of the receptors is a man aged 18 to 29 in good health.

The chain employs TRBV29-1 and TRBJ2-3; TCRdb returns TRBD2, unconfirmable since there is no DNA. This CDR3 region has 16 residues. CDR1 is SQVTM, CDR2 ANQGSEA, per germline. CDR3 residues: CSVEVVERVVTDTQYF.

This rearrangement joins TRBV28 to TRBJ2-7; the D call of TRBD1 rests on TCRdb alone, since no DNA is present to check it. CDR1 and CDR2 (germline): MDHEN, SYDVKM. There are 19 residues in the CDR3. Here the CDR3 reads CASSLWVSEAGPSNYEQYF.

The chain joins TRBV7-9 to TRBJ2-1; the D gene TCRdb calls, TRBD2, cannot be checked with no DNA. The germline V gene encodes CDR1 SEHNR and CDR2 FQNEAQ (reference sequence). CDR3 length: 13 amino acids. CDR3 sequence: CASSILAGVEQFF.

The gene calls are TRBV7-9 and TRBJ1-4; lacking DNA, the TRBD1 call made by TCRdb goes unchecked. Germline loops: CDR1 SEHNR, CDR2 FQNEAQ (reference sequence). This CDR3 has 15 amino acids. The CDR3 sequence is CASTWDSATNEKLFF. The whole variable domain, remainder taken from reference TRBV7-9 and TRBJ1-4, is DTGVSQNPRHKITKRGQNVTFRCDPISEHNRLYWYRQTLGQGPEFLTYFQNEAQLEKSRLLSDRFSAERPKGSFSTLEIQRTEQGDSAMYLCASTWDSATNEKLFFGSGTQLSVL.

This sequence joins TRBV28 and TRBJ1-4. The germline CDR1 and CDR2 sequences are MDHEN and SYDVKM. The CDR3 sequence is 14 residues long. Here the CDR3 reads CASSRGGLNEKLFF.

V is TRBV7-9 and J is TRBJ2-5. Looked up from germline, CDR1 is SEHNR and CDR2 is FQNEAQ (reference sequence). CDR3 size: 14 residues. The CDR3 is CASSLLTQWETQYF.

The chain uses TRBV7-8 and TRBJ1-2; lacking DNA, the TRBD1 call made by TCRdb goes unchecked. The CDR3 loop spans 13 amino acids. Germline CDR1 reads SGHVS; CDR2 reads FQNEAQ. The CDR3: CASSLQGFYGYTF.

This chain uses TRBV4-1 with TRBJ1-1. CDR3 length: 13 residues. Per germline, CDR1 MGHRA and CDR2 YSYEKL. CDR3 sequence: CASSQGMNTEAFF.

The genes are TRBV4-3 and TRBJ2-7; TCRdb reports TRBD1, a call that lacks DNA to check it against. The CDR3 loop spans 14 amino acids. In germline, CDR1 is LGHNA, CDR2 YSLEER. CDR3: CASSQVRGRNEQYF.

CDR3 sequence reads: CASRMANVLTF. The V and J genes are TRBV6-6 and TRBJ2-6. Germline V gene data show CDR1 as MNHNY and CDR2 as SVGAGI (reference sequence). This CDR3 is built from 11 residues.